This paragraph reports one T cell receptor beta chain. This sample was taken from a study of cytomegalovirus exposure and HLA in healthy donors. This CDR3 has 15 residues. V gave up 7 bases and J gave up 3 bases; unmatched junction bases: 7. The germline V gene has CDR1 MDHEN and CDR2 SYDVKM. Researchers ran the PCR with 60 Vbeta and 13 Jbeta primers. The repertoire was sequenced with immunoSEQ multiplex PCR; TCRdb's copy has only in-frame clones and lacks some. This table has over 150,000 clones, 82% appearing once. The source of this sequence is a boy aged 2 to 9 in good health and CMV-seronegative. Source material: PBMCs. The chain combines TRBV28 with TRBJ2-2, with 8 bases that match TRBD1. CDR3 region: CASTPGGADTGELFF. For the CDR3, the DNA is TGTGCCAGCACCCCAGGGGGCGCGGACACCGGGGAGCTGTTTTTT. The complete variable domain, with remaining parts taken from reference TRBV28 and TRBJ2-2, reads DVKVTQSSRYLVKRTGEKVFLECVQDMDHENMFWYRQDPGLGLRLIYFSYDVKMKEKGDIPEGYSVSREKKERFSLILESASTNQTSMYLCASTPGGADTGELFFGEGSRLTVL.